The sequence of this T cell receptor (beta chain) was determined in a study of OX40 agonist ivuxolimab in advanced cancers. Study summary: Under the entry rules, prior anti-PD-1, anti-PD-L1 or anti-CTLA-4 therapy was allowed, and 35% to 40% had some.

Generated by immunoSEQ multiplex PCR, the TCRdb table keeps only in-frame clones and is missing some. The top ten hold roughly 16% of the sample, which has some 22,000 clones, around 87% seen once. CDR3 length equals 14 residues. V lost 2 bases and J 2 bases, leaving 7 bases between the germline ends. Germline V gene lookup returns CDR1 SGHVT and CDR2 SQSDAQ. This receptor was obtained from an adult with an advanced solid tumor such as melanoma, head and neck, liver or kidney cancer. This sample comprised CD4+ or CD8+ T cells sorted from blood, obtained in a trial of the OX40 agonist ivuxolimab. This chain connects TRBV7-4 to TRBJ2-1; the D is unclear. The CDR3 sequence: CASSLSPTYNEQFF. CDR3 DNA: TGTGCCAGCAGCTTAAGTCCTACCTACAATGAGCAGTTCTTC. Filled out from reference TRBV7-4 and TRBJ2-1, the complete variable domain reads GAGVSQSPRYKVAKRGRDVALRCDSISGHVTLYWYRQTLGQGSEVLTYSQSDAQRDKSGRPSGRFSAERPERSVSTLKIQRTEQGDSAVYLCASSLSPTYNEQFFGPGTRLTVL.